This record covers a single T cell receptor beta chain. The antigen it recognizes is unknown. No clone much larger than this one lies a single base away; base qualities are absent. CDR1 and CDR2 were assigned from the germline V gene as MNHNS and SASEGT. V is clipped by 4 bases and J by 3 bases, and the sequence between their germline boundaries is 10 bases long. From its cysteine to its phenylalanine, the CDR3 spans 13 amino acids. The entry retains the CDR3 DNA only, 39 bases that are in frame from base 1. Genomic DNA was extracted from sorted cells for sequencing of the TCRbeta CDR3 region. The immunoSEQ Assay was used for sequencing of TCRbeta CDR3 regions. TCRdb holds this immuneACCESS table with in-frame rearrangements only. Some clones are missing; in checked studies, unresolved V genes explain under half, and the rest has no known cause. Counted in this sample were some 74,000 clones; roughly four fifths of them appeared once. Approximately 5% of the sample lies in the top ten.

The sample comes from a study of OX40 agonist ivuxolimab in advanced cancers. With respect to the entire study: Ivuxolimab was an agonistic, fully human IgG2 monoclonal antibody directed against OX40 (CD134), a costimulatory receptor. Peripheral TCRbeta sequencing aimed to test whether ivuxolimab altered TCR sequence diversity and caused clonal T-cell expansion. A male proportion of 82.7% and a mean age of around 60 years, ranging from about 20 to 80, were recorded for the dose-escalation cohort. Of the 50 to 55 patients in dose escalation, about 20 had hepatocellular carcinoma, some 15 had melanoma, 9 had renal cell carcinoma and 9 had head and neck cancer. Three dose-escalation patients achieved partial responses, one with hepatocellular carcinoma and two with cutaneous melanoma. The paper reports the monotherapy dose-escalation portion (N = 52 patients) of the phase I ivuxolimab trial. Intravenous ivuxolimab was administered to patients every 2 weeks at six dose levels: 0.01, 0.1, 0.3, 1.5, 3 and 10 mg/kg. Prior anti-PD-1, anti-PD-L1 or anti-CTLA-4 therapy was permitted, and approximately 42% of dose-escalation patients had received checkpoint inhibitors. The investigation overall reported the following: The antigen specificity of the peripheral T cells that underwent clonal expansion was not determined. Partial responders in the 0.1-3.0 mg/kg groups had among the lowest normalized peripheral clonal expansion, especially among CD8+ T cells. Clonal expansion of both CD4+ and CD8+ blood T cells was observed from baseline to week 6 at doses 0.1 to 3.0 mg/kg. Low levels of normalized T-cell clonal expansion were also shown by some nonresponding patients. On average, CD8+ T cells showed more expanded clones than CD4+ T cells after ivuxolimab.

Patients with autoimmune disease history or receiving systemic immunosuppression were excluded from the trial. Peripheral blood for TCR sequencing was drawn from every dose cohort at baseline, at cycle 4 day 1 and at cycle 7 day 1. Samples were obtained from an open-label, multicenter, first-in-human phase I dose-escalation trial of ivuxolimab. The trial enrolled adults with locally advanced or metastatic head and neck squamous cell, hepatocellular, melanoma or renal cell carcinoma. CD4+ and CD8+ T cells were sorted separately from peripheral blood before TCR sequencing. The rearranged segments are TRBV6-1 and TRBJ2-7; the D region possibly corresponds to TRBD1 (6 bases align). The material was CD4+ or CD8+ T cells sorted from blood, obtained in a trial of the OX40 agonist ivuxolimab. The clonotype was recovered from an adult with an advanced solid tumor such as melanoma, head and neck, liver or kidney cancer. CDR3 sequence: CASSVVTGYEQYF. The nucleotide sequence is TGTGCCAGCAGTGTCGTGACAGGCTACGAGCAGTACTTC.